This T cell receptor beta chain stems from a study of T cells after yellow fever vaccination. Study observations and caveats: Contamination by abundant bulk-population clonotypes could be present in FACS-sorted repertoires. Just a small share of clonotypes turned up in the CD4 compartment as well as the CD8 compartment.

With respect to this clonotype: Its antigen is unidentified.

The study made its TCR cDNA through 5'RACE template switching. That step introduced a universal primer site along with UMIs. TCRdb re-derived calls from the 5' RACE reads in MiXCR, one entry per CDR3 protein. The table lists 200,000 to 250,000 distinct CDR3 sequences, roughly 3% of them singletons. Trimming took off 2 bases at V and 6 bases at J, with 8 bases between the two ends. Germline V gene sequence: CDR1 SGHKS, CDR2 YYEKEE (reference sequence). The CDR3 is 12 amino acids. The V gene is TRBV5-5, the J gene TRBJ1-2; D unclear. This TCR came from a man aged 18-30 years who received the YFV17D yellow fever vaccine. The material was CD4+ T cells sorted from PBMCs, obtained 10 days after the yellow fever booster vaccination. This CDR3 is CASSLQFHGYTF. The CDR3 nucleotides are TGTGCCAGCAGCTTACAGTTCCATGGCTACACCTTC.